This T cell receptor (beta chain) was identified during a study of TIL therapy for anti-PD-1-resistant metastatic lung cancer. Study details: Patients had a median age of approximately 57 years (range 38-75).

This clone occurred a few times. CDR3 length: 12 residues. V was pared by 6 bases and J by 6 bases, with 8 bases between. Germline CDR1 reads SNHLY; CDR2 reads FYNNEI. The immunoSEQ assay was v3. Sequencing used immunoSEQ multiplex PCR; TCRdb keeps in-frame clones, though not all of them. The sample gives tens of thousands of clones, approximately 83% of which show up once; approximately 5.1% is in the top ten. Indicated time point: pre-treatment sample, taken before nivolumab and TIL therapy. The rearrangement joins TRBV2 to TRBJ2-2, with D uncertain. Material: blood, obtained at baseline. The clonotype originates from a person aged 25-85 years with non-small cell lung cancer. Written as DNA, the CDR3 is TGTGCCAGCAGCGCAATTGCCGGGGAGCTGTTTTTT. This translates into CASSAIAGELFF.